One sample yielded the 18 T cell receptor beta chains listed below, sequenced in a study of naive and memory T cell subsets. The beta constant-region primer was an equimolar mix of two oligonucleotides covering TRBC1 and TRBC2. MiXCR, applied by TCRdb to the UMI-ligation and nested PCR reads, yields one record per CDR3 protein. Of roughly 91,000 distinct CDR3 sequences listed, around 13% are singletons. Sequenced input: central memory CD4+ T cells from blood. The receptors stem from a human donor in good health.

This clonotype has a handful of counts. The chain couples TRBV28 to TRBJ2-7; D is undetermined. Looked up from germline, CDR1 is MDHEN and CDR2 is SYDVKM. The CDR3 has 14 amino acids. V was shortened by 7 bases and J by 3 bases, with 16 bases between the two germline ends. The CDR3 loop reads CASIPNWLGYEQYF. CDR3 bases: TGTGCCAGCATCCCCAACTGGCTCGGCTACGAGCAGTACTTC. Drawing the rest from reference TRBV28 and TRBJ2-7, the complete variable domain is DVKVTQSSRYLVKRTGEKVFLECVQDMDHENMFWYRQDPGLGLRLIYFSYDVKMKEKGDIPEGYSVSREKKERFSLILESASTNQTSMYLCASIPNWLGYEQYFGPGTRLTVT.

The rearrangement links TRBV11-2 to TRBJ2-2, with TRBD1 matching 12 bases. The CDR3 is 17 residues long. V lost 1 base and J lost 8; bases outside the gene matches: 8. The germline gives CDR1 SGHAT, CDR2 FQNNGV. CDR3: CASSLGSGQGARGELFF. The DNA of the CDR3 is TGTGCCAGCAGCTTAGGGTCGGGACAGGGGGCTCGAGGGGAGCTGTTTTTT. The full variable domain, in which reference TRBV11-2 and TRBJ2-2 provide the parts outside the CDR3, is EAGVAQSPRYKIIEKRQSVAFWCNPISGHATLYWYQQILGQGPKLLIQFQNNGVVDDSQLPKDRFSAERLKGVDSTLKIQPAKLEDSAVYLCASSLGSGQGARGELFFGEGSRLTVL.

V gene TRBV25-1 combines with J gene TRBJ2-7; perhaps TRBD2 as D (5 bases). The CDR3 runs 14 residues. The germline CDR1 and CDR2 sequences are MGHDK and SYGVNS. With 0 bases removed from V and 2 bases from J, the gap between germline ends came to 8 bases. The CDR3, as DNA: TGTGCCAGCAGTGAATATCGGGATCCCTACGAGCAGTACTTC. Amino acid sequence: CASSEYRDPYEQYF.

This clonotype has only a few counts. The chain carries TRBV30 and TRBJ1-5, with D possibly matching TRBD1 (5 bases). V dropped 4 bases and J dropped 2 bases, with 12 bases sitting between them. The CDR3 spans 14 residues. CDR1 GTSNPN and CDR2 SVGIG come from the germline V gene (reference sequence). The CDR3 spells CAWMQGSGNQPQHF. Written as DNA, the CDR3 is TGTGCCTGGATGCAGGGTTCGGGCAATCAGCCCCAGCATTTT.

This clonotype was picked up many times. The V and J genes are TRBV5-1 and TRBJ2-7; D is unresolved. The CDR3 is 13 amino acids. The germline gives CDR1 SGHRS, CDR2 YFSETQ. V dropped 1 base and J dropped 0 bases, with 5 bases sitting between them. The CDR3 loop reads CASSLLLSYEQYF. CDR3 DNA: TGCGCCAGCAGCTTGCTCCTCTCCTACGAGCAGTACTTC.

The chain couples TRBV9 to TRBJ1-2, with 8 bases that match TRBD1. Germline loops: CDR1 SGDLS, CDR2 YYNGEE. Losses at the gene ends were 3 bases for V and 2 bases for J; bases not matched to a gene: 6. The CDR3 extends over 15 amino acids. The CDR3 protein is CASSAYRGRNYGYTF. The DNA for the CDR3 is TGTGCCAGCAGCGCATACAGGGGGAGAAACTATGGCTACACCTTC.

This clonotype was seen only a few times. CDR3 nucleotide sequence: TGTGCCAGCAGCCCTCGGACTAGTGGGCCCGAGACCCAGTACTTC. It is translated as CASSPRTSGPETQYF. V usage is TRBV11-2 and J usage is TRBJ2-5; 7 positions match TRBD2. The CDR3 extends over 15 amino acids. The germline gives CDR1 SGHAT, CDR2 FQNNGV. Trimming cost V 5 bases and J 5 bases; bases outside gene matches: 11. Full variable domain (outside the CDR3, taken from reference TRBV11-2 and TRBJ2-5): EAGVAQSPRYKIIEKRQSVAFWCNPISGHATLYWYQQILGQGPKLLIQFQNNGVVDDSQLPKDRFSAERLKGVDSTLKIQPAKLEDSAVYLCASSPRTSGPETQYFGPGTRLLVL.

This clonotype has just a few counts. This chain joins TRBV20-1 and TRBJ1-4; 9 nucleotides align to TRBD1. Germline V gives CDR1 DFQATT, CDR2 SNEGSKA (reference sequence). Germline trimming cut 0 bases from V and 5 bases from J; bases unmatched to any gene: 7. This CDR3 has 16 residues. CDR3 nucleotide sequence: TGCAGTGCTAGAGATGAATCAGGGACAGGGAATGAAAAACTGTTTTTT. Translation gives CSARDESGTGNEKLFF.

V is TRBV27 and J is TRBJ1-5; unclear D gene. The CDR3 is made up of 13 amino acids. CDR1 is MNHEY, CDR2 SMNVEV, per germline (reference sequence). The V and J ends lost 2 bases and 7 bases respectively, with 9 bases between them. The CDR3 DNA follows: TGTGCCAGCAGTTTACGGGGTACCCAGCCCCAGCATTTT. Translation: CASSLRGTQPQHF.

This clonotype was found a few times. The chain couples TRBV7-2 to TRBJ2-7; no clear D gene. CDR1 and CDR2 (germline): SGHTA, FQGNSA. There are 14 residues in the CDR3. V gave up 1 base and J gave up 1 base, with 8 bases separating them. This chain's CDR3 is CASSLGLQSYEQYF. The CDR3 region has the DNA TGTGCCAGCAGCTTAGGATTGCAGTCCTACGAGCAGTACTTC.

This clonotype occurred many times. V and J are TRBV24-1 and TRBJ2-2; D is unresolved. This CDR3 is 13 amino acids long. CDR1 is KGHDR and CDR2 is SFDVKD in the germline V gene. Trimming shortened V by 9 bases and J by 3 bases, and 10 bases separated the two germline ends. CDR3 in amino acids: CATSSSDTGELFF. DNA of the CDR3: TGTGCCACCTCGTCAAGCGACACCGGGGAGCTGTTTTTT.

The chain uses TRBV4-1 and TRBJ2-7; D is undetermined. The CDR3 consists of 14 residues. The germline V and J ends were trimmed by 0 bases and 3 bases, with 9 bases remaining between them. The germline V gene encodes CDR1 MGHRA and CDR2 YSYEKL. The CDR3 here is CASSQDLRNYEQYF. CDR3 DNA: TGCGCCAGCAGCCAAGATCTCAGGAACTACGAGCAGTACTTC.

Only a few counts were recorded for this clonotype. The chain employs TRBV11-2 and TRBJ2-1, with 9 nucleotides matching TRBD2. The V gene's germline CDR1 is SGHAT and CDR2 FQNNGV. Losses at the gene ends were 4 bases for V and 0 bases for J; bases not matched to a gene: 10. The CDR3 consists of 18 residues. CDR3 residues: CASSSRPGLAASYNEQFF. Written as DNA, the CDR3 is TGTGCCAGCAGCTCAAGACCGGGACTAGCAGCCTCCTACAATGAGCAGTTCTTC.

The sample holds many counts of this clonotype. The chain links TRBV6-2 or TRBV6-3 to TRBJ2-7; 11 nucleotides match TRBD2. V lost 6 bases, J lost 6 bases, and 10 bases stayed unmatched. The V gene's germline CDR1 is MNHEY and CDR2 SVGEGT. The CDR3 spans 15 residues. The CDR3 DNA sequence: TGTGCCAGCAGATCTACTAGCGGGAGTTTCAGCGAGCAGTACTTC. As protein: CASRSTSGSFSEQYF.

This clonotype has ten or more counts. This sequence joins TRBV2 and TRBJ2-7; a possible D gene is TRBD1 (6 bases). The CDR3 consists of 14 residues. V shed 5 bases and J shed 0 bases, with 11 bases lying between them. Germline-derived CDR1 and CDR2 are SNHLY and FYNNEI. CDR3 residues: CASSYGTYSYEQYF. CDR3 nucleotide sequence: TGTGCCAGCAGTTACGGGACATACTCCTACGAGCAGTACTTC.

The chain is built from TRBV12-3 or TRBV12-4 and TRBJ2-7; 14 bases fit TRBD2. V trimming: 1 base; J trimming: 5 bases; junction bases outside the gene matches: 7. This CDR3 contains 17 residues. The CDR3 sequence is CASSLVTSGRAENEQYF. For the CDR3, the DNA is TGTGCCAGCAGTTTAGTGACTAGCGGGAGGGCCGAGAACGAGCAGTACTTC.

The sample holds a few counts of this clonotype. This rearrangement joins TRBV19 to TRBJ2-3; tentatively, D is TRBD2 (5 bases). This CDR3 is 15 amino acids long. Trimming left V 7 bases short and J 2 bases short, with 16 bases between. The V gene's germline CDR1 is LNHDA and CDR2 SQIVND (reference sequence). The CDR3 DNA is TGTGCCAGTAATAATCGGGGAAGGGACACAGATACGCAGTATTTT. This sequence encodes CASNNRGRDTDTQYF.

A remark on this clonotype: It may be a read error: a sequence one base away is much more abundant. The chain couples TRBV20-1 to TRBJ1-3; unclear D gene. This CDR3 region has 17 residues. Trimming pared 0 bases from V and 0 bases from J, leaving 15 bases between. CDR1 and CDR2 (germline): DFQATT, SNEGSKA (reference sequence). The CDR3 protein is CSARDPASGGSGNTIYF. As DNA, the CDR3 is TGCAGTGCTAGAGATCCGGCCAGTGGAGGCTCTGGAAACACCATATATTTT.